These 32 T cell receptor beta chains share one sample of origin, sequenced in a study of blood T cell repertoires in COVID-19. The table came from immunoSEQ multiplex PCR; TCRdb's copy has only in-frame clones and leaves some out. The data show approximately 120,000 clones, more than 60% seen once. Material: peripheral blood. All receptors come from a woman aged 70-85 years with acute or convalescent COVID-19.

J is TRBJ2-1 and V is TRBV19; D is unresolved. Trimming pared 3 bases from V and 0 bases from J, leaving 9 bases between. The CDR3 runs to 15 residues. The V gene's germline CDR1 is LNHDA and CDR2 SQIVND (reference sequence). The CDR3 here is CASSMTSSSYNEQFF. The DNA of the CDR3 is TGTGCCAGTAGTATGACATCGAGCTCCTACAATGAGCAGTTCTTC.

This clone was counted a single time. This chain joins TRBV5-1 and TRBJ2-7; possibly TRBD1 for D (6 bases). V shed 4 bases and J shed 6 bases, with 23 bases lying between them. The CDR3 loop spans 16 amino acids. Germline CDR1 SGHRS, CDR2 YFSETQ. The CDR3 DNA follows: TGCGCCAGCAGCAAGGGGGTGGGTCCCCCTCTGGGCGAGCAGTACTTC. Translated: CASSKGVGPPLGEQYF.

Here the CDR3 DNA reads TGTGCCAGCAGGACCCGACAGGATTACAATGAGCAGTTCTTC. Its translation is CASRTRQDYNEQFF. The gene calls are TRBV28 and TRBJ2-1; D may be TRBD1 (6 bases). Germline V gene data show CDR1 as MDHEN and CDR2 as SYDVKM. The CDR3 spans 14 residues. Trimming stripped 6 bases from V and 4 bases from J, with 13 bases between.

This chain links TRBV19 with TRBJ1-4; the match to TRBD1 covers 9 bases. With 6 bases clipped from V and 3 bases from J, the junction kept 5 bases outside the gene matches. This CDR3 contains 15 residues. The germline CDR1 and CDR2 sequences are LNHDA and SQIVND (reference sequence). The CDR3 region has the DNA TGTGCCAGTAGCCGGGGACAGGGAGCTAATGAAAAACTGTTTTTT. Protein product: CASSRGQGANEKLFF.

This clone was counted between two and nine times. This chain uses TRBV27 with TRBJ1-4; TRBD1 is a possible D gene (5 bases). Trimming took 6 bases from V and 8 from J, leaving 16 bases between them. The CDR3 length is 14 residues. Germline CDR1 MNHEY, CDR2 SMNVEV (reference sequence). CDR3 nucleotides: TGTGCCAGCAGAAAGGGACTTACCACCGAAAAACTGTTTTTT. This gives the protein CASRKGLTTEKLFF.

The chain joins TRBV27 to TRBJ1-2, with a weak D call TRBD1 (6 bases). The CDR3 is 15 residues long. Trimming pared 2 bases from V and 3 bases from J, leaving 13 bases between. Germline CDR1 is MNHEY and CDR2 is SMNVEV (reference sequence). The chain's CDR3 is CASSLKRQAHYGYTF. CDR3 sequence (DNA): TGTGCCAGCAGTTTAAAACGACAGGCACACTATGGCTACACCTTC.

Only one count was recorded for this clone. The chain carries TRBV5-5 and TRBJ2-7; 12 nucleotides agree with TRBD2. CDR3 length: 16 amino acids. V shed 4 bases, J shed 3 bases, and the junction held 8 bases outside the gene matches. Germline V CDR1 and CDR2: SGHKS, YYEKEE (reference sequence). The CDR3 DNA reads as TGTGCCAGCAGCCCCGGACTAGCGGGGACGTTCTACGAGCAGTACTTC. Translating it yields CASSPGLAGTFYEQYF. The full variable domain, in which reference TRBV5-5 and TRBJ2-7 provide the parts outside the CDR3, is DAGVTQSPTHLIKTRGQQVTLRCSPISGHKSVSWYQQVLGQGPQFIFQYYEKEERGRGNFPDRFSARQFPNYSSELNVNALLLGDSALYLCASSPGLAGTFYEQYFGPGTRLTVT.

The rearrangement uses TRBV11-2 and TRBJ2-5; a weak D match, TRBD2 (6 bases). Germline CDR1 reads SGHAT; CDR2 reads FQNNGV. The CDR3 spans 16 residues. Deletions cut 3 bases from V and 1 base from J, with 15 bases between. The CDR3 nucleotides read TGTGCCAGCAGCTTTAGTCTGGGGGGTCGCCAAGAGACCCAGTACTTC. Translation: CASSFSLGGRQETQYF. Full variable domain (remainder filled in from reference TRBV11-2 and TRBJ2-5): EAGVAQSPRYKIIEKRQSVAFWCNPISGHATLYWYQQILGQGPKLLIQFQNNGVVDDSQLPKDRFSAERLKGVDSTLKIQPAKLEDSAVYLCASSFSLGGRQETQYFGPGTRLLVL.

V and J are TRBV2 and TRBJ1-3; D call uncertain. The length of the CDR3 is 17 residues. Deletions cut 4 bases from V and 0 bases from J, with 16 bases between. Germline values: CDR1 SNHLY, CDR2 FYNNEI. The CDR3 here is CASSASPLRVSGNTIYF. The CDR3 DNA sequence: TGTGCCAGCAGTGCAAGCCCATTAAGAGTCTCTGGAAACACCATATATTTT.

The rearrangement joins TRBV19 to TRBJ1-2; 12 nucleotides align to TRBD1. Per the germline V gene, CDR1 is LNHDA and CDR2 is SQIVND (reference sequence). The CDR3 is 12 amino acids. After removal of 9 bases from V and 7 bases from J, the junction contained 3 bases not matched to a gene. CDR3 amino acids: CASRDRGPGYTF. CDR3 in DNA: TGTGCCAGCCGGGACAGGGGGCCTGGCTACACCTTC.

The chain is built from TRBV11-2 and TRBJ2-7, with 10 nucleotides matching TRBD2. CDR1 and CDR2 from the germline V gene are SGHAT and FQNNGV. With 5 bases clipped from V and 9 bases from J, the junction kept 7 bases outside the gene matches. CDR3 length: 13 residues. Here the CDR3 DNA reads TGTGCCAGCAGCCCAAGCGGGAGGGCTAGGCAGTACTTC. This sequence encodes CASSPSGRARQYF.

CDR3 in amino acids: CAISVEGGSGYTF. The CDR3 DNA follows: TGTGCCATCAGTGTGGAGGGCGGATCTGGCTACACCTTC. The genes are TRBV10-3 and TRBJ1-2, with no clear D. From germline, CDR1 is ENHRY and CDR2 SYGVKD. The CDR3 has 13 amino acids. Deletions cut 4 bases from V and 7 bases from J, with 13 bases between.

This clone showed up just a few times. V gene TRBV5-1 combines with J gene TRBJ1-6; possibly TRBD1 for D (5 bases). Trimming pared 4 bases from V and 4 bases from J, leaving 15 bases between. Germline CDR1 and CDR2: SGHRS and YFSETQ. CDR3 size: 16 residues. DNA for the CDR3: TGCGCCAGCAGCAGCAGACAGCCAGAGTATAATTCACCCCTCCACTTT. It codes for CASSSRQPEYNSPLHF.

The rearrangement joins TRBV28 to TRBJ1-1, with TRBD1 identical over 9 bases. The junction had 4 bases not matched to a gene; V was cut back by 5 bases and J by 3 bases. The CDR3 is made up of 14 amino acids. The V gene's germline CDR1 is MDHEN and CDR2 SYDVKM. This chain's CDR3 is CASSRTGVDTEAFF. CDR3 coding DNA: TGTGCCAGCAGTCGGACAGGGGTTGACACTGAAGCTTTCTTT.

This chain connects TRBV5-1 to TRBJ1-1, with D perhaps matching TRBD1 (6 bases). This CDR3 is built from 14 residues. Germline V gives CDR1 SGHRS, CDR2 YFSETQ. V gave up 0 bases and J gave up 3 bases, with 9 bases separating them. The CDR3 nucleotides are TGCGCCAGCAGCTTGGACAGGGCATACACTGAAGCTTTCTTT. It is translated as CASSLDRAYTEAFF.

The genes are TRBV29-1 and TRBJ2-5; 7 bases agree with TRBD1. The germline V gene encodes CDR1 SQVTM and CDR2 ANQGSEA. The ends lost 1 base at V and 5 bases at J; junction bases unmatched: 10. This CDR3 is 15 amino acids long. This chain's CDR3 is CSVEAETGTWETQYF. The CDR3 nucleotides read TGCAGCGTTGAAGCAGAGACAGGGACCTGGGAGACCCAGTACTTC. Together with reference TRBV29-1 and TRBJ2-5, the CDR3 gives the full variable domain: SAVISQKPSRDICQRGTSLTIQCQVDSQVTMMFWYRQQPGQSLTLIATANQGSEATYESGFVIDKFPISRPNLTFSTLTVSNMSPEDSSIYLCSVEAETGTWETQYFGPGTRLLVL.

The genes are TRBV6-5 and TRBJ1-6; 7 nucleotides align to TRBD1. Per the germline V gene, CDR1 is MNHEY and CDR2 is SVGAGI. V shed 6 bases and J 6 bases; nucleotides not matched to a gene: 8. This CDR3 is built from 15 residues. The CDR3 region is CASSLTGQLNSPLHF. The CDR3 nucleotides read TGTGCCAGCAGCCTTACGGGACAGCTTAATTCACCCCTCCACTTT.

The rearrangement uses TRBV11-2 and TRBJ2-5, with 8 positions matching TRBD1. The CDR3 length is 14 residues. Germline assignment: CDR1 SGHAT and CDR2 FQNNGV. J was trimmed by 4 bases and V by 3 bases; bases with no gene match: 4. CDR3 sequence: CASSFDRGRETQYF. CDR3 coding DNA: TGTGCCAGCAGCTTTGACAGGGGAAGAGAGACCCAGTACTTC.

The chain combines TRBV29-1 with TRBJ2-1, with D possibly TRBD1 on 6 matching bases. Trimming left V 0 bases short and J 8 bases short, with 14 bases between. Germline V gives CDR1 SQVTM, CDR2 ANQGSEA. The CDR3 sequence is 14 residues long. DNA of the CDR3: TGCAGCGTTGAAGACTACACCCAGGGGCATGAGCAGTTCTTC. It specifies CSVEDYTQGHEQFF.

This chain links TRBV2 with TRBJ2-3; D might be TRBD2 (6 bases). Germline V gene lookup returns CDR1 SNHLY and CDR2 FYNNEI. This CDR3 is 14 amino acids long. The V end lost 6 bases, the J end lost 6 bases, and 16 bases lay between the germline ends. The CDR3 region has the DNA TGTGCCAGCAGGGGGGGACTGTTAAGGGATACGCAGTATTTT. This translates into CASRGGLLRDTQYF.

Only a few counts were recorded for this clone. The chain is built from TRBV7-2 and TRBJ1-2, with TRBD1 identical over 7 bases. The CDR3 is 12 amino acids. CDR1 is SGHTA, CDR2 FQGNSA, per germline. After removal of 8 bases from V and 4 bases from J, the junction contained 4 bases not matched to a gene. The CDR3 sequence: CASRDRSYGYTF. The CDR3 nucleotides are TGTGCCAGCCGGGACAGAAGCTATGGCTACACCTTC.

This clone has more than one count but fewer than ten. J is TRBJ1-1 and V is TRBV14; maybe TRBD1 (5 bases). CDR1 is SGHDN and CDR2 is FVKESK in the germline V gene. The CDR3 spans 13 residues. V shed 2 bases and J shed 4 bases, with 8 bases lying between them. The DNA of the CDR3 is TGTGCCAGCAGCCAACAGGGTATCACTGAAGCTTTCTTT. Residues: CASSQQGITEAFF. The entire variable domain, with the rest obtained from reference TRBV14 and TRBJ1-1, is as follows: EAGVTQFPSHSVIEKGQTVTLRCDPISGHDNLYWYRRVMGKEIKFLLHFVKESKQDESGMPNNRFLAERTGGTYSTLKVQPAELEDSGVYFCASSQQGITEAFFGQGTRLTVV.

The chain is built from TRBV27 and TRBJ1-5; a possible D gene is TRBD1 (6 bases). The ends were cut back, 4 bases at V and 4 bases at J, with 11 bases in the middle. The CDR3 runs 14 residues. CDR1 and CDR2 (germline): MNHEY, SMNVEV (reference sequence). CDR3 nucleotides: TGTGCCAGCAGTTACACAGGGAATAATCAGCCCCAGCATTTT. Translating it yields CASSYTGNNQPQHF.

This clone was counted a single time. This chain connects TRBV5-1 to TRBJ2-5; 9 bases match TRBD1. The CDR3 has 16 residues. J was trimmed by 4 bases and V by 0 bases; bases with no gene match: 7. Germline loops: CDR1 SGHRS, CDR2 YFSETQ. The CDR3 nucleotides read TGCGCCAGCAGCTTGGAAACACAGGGGGCCGGAGAGACCCAGTACTTC. Its protein is CASSLETQGAGETQYF.

The J gene is TRBJ1-2, the V gene TRBV3-1 (or the pseudogene TRBV3-2); 10 bases match TRBD1. J lost 3 bases, V lost 4 bases, and 2 bases had no gene match. The CDR3 extends over 14 amino acids. The germline gives CDR1 LGHDT, CDR2 YNNKEL (reference sequence). The CDR3 DNA sequence: TGTGCCAGCAGCCCCGGACAGGGGGACTATGGCTACACCTTC. It encodes CASSPGQGDYGYTF.

The genes are TRBV18 and TRBJ1-1, with 7 bases fitting TRBD1. Unmatched junction bases numbered 6, after V lost 4 bases and J lost 1 base. This CDR3 contains 15 residues. CDR1 and CDR2 from the germline V gene are KGHSH and LQKENI. The CDR3 DNA reads TGTGCCAGCTCACTAATGACAGGGTGGAACACTGAAGCTTTCTTT. Translated, it gives CASSLMTGWNTEAFF.

The rearrangement joins TRBV19 to TRBJ2-3, with 9 bases identical to TRBD1. Germline V gene data show CDR1 as LNHDA and CDR2 as SQIVND (reference sequence). The CDR3 has 14 amino acids. Trimming took 5 bases from V and 4 from J; bases not matched to a gene: 4. This CDR3 reads CASSGQGYADTQYF. In DNA form, the CDR3 reads TGTGCCAGTAGTGGACAGGGGTATGCAGATACGCAGTATTTT.

The chain carries TRBV20-1 and TRBJ1-2; possible D gene TRBD1, 5 bases. V dropped 0 bases and J dropped 7 bases, with 6 bases sitting between them. The CDR3 sequence is 11 residues long. Looked up from germline, CDR1 is DFQATT and CDR2 is SNEGSKA (reference sequence). The CDR3 sequence: CSAREGAGYTF. CDR3 DNA: TGCAGTGCTAGAGAAGGGGCTGGCTACACCTTC.

The genes are TRBV7-9 and TRBJ1-5; 10 nucleotides match TRBD1. V was pared by 5 bases and J by 0 bases, with 4 bases of the junction left unmatched. From germline, CDR1 is SEHNR and CDR2 FQNEAQ (reference sequence). CDR3 length equals 16 residues. The DNA of the CDR3 is TGTGCCAGCAGCGGGGGACAGGGGAATAGCAATCAGCCCCAGCATTTT. Protein sequence: CASSGGQGNSNQPQHF.

This rearrangement joins TRBV4-3 to TRBJ1-2; 7 nucleotides match TRBD1. The germline V gene encodes CDR1 LGHNA and CDR2 YSLEER. V was pared by 2 bases and J by 7 bases, with 4 bases of the junction left unmatched. The CDR3 spans 13 residues. The CDR3 spells CASSQLGQAGYTF. In nucleotides, the CDR3 is TGCGCCAGCAGCCAATTAGGACAGGCTGGCTACACCTTC.

This clone was seen a few times. The chain employs TRBV9 and TRBJ2-1, with 9 bases lining up with TRBD2. The germline V gene has CDR1 SGDLS and CDR2 YYNGEE. V lost 0 bases, J lost 6 bases, and 4 bases stayed unmatched. This CDR3 comprises 15 residues. This CDR3 reads CASSVESGGLNEQFF. CDR3 DNA: TGTGCCAGCAGCGTAGAAAGCGGGGGGCTCAATGAGCAGTTCTTC.

The genes are TRBV5-1 and TRBJ2-1, with 11 bases matching TRBD2. This CDR3 region has 16 residues. Trimming took 3 bases from V and 5 from J; bases not matched to a gene: 7. From germline, CDR1 is SGHRS and CDR2 YFSETQ. CDR3 DNA: TGCGCCAGCAGCTGGACCGGGACTAGCGGCCACAATGAGCAGTTCTTC. Protein sequence: CASSWTGTSGHNEQFF. Combining the CDR3 with reference TRBV5-1 and TRBJ2-1 gives the whole variable domain KAGVTQTPRYLIKTRGQQVTLSCSPISGHRSVSWYQQTPGQGLQFLFEYFSETQRNKGNFPGRFSGRQFSNSRSEMNVSTLELGDSALYLCASSWTGTSGHNEQFFGPGTRLTVL.